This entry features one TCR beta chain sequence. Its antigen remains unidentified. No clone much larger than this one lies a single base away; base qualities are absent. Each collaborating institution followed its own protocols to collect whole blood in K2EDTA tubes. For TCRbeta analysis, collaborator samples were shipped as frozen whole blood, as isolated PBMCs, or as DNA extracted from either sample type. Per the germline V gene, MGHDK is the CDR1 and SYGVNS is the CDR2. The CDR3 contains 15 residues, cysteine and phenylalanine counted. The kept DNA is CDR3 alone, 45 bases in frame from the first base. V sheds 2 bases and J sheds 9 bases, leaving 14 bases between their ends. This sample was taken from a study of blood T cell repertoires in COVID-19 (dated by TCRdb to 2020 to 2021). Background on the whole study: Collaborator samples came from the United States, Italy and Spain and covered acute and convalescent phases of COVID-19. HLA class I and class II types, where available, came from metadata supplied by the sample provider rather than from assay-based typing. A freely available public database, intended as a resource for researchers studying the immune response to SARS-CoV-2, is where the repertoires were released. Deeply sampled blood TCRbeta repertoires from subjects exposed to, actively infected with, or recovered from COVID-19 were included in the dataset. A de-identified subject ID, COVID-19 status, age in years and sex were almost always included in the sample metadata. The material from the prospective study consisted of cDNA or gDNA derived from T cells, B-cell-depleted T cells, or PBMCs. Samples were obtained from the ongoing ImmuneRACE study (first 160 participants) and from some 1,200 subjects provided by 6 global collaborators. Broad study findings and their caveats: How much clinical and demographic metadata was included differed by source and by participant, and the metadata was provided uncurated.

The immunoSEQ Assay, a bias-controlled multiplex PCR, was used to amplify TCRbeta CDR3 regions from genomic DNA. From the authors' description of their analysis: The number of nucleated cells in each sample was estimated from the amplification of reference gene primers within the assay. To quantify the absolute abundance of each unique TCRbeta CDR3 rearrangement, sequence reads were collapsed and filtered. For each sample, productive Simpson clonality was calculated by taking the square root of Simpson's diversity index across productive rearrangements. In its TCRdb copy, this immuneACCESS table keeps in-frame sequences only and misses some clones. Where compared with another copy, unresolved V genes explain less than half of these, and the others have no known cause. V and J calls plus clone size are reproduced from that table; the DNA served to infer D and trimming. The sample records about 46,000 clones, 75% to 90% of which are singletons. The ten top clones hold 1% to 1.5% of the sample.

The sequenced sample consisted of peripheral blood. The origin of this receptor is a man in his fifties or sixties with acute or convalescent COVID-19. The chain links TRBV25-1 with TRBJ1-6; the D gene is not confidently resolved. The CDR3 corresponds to CASSEMGSVSSPLHF. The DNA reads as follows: TGTGCCAGCAGTGAAATGGGCTCTGTATCTTCACCCCTCCACTTT.